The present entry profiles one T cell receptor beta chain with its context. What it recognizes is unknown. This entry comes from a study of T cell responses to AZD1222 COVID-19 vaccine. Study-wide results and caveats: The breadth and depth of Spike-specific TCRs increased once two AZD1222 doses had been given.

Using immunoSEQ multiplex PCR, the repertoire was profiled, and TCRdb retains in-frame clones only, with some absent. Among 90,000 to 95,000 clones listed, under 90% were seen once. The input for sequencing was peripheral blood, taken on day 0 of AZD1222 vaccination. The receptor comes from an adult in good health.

CDR3 amino acids: CASKPGTDPYEQYF. CDR3 in DNA: TGTGCCAGCAAGCCCGGGACGGATCCCTACGAGCAGTACTTC. The rearrangement uses TRBV6-5 and TRBJ2-7; D is possibly TRBD1 or TRBD2 (5 bases each). Trimming stripped 7 bases from V and 2 bases from J, with 15 bases between. Germline CDR1 is MNHEY and CDR2 is SVGAGI. This CDR3 is built from 14 residues.